This TCR beta chain was recorded in a study of cytomegalovirus exposure and HLA in healthy donors. Study overall: As released early, the data held 80 million to 90 million unique TCRs from HLA-typed donors. Study-level results: Cytomegalovirus-associated status was assigned to 164 TCR beta chains.

This clone was observed a few times. What it binds is not known. PCR was performed using 60 Vbeta and 13 Jbeta primers. Some clones are missing from TCRdb's copy, which holds only in-frame ones; the method was immunoSEQ multiplex PCR. This table has some 120,000 clones, around four fifths appearing once. Sequences were obtained from PBMCs. The source is a man aged 18-30 years in good health and CMV-seropositive.

CDR3 protein: CASSKTVYTEAFF. The CDR3, as DNA: TGTGCCAGTAGTAAGACAGTGTACACTGAAGCTTTCTTT. This chain joins TRBV19 and TRBJ1-1, with a weak D call TRBD1 (5 bases). The length of the CDR3 is 13 residues. Trimming took 4 bases from V and 3 from J, leaving 9 bases between them. In germline, CDR1 is LNHDA, CDR2 SQIVND (reference sequence).